The clone carrying this T cell receptor (beta chain) has more than one count but fewer than ten. Its antigen is unidentified. The sequenced template was cDNA made from the entire isolated RNA. Here immunoSEQ multiplex PCR was the method, and the copy in TCRdb shows in-frame clones only, minus some. The sample records roughly 160,000 clones, approximately 8% being singletons. Germline assignment: CDR1 SGHDT and CDR2 YYEEEE. This CDR3 has 17 amino acids. V lost 4 bases and J lost 0, with 17 bases in between. This sample is part of a study of beta chain features in type 1 diabetes. Sorted CD4+ subsets: naive, central memory, regulatory, stem cell-like memory (CD45RO/CCR7/CD25/CD127/CD95/CD27 panel). Study findings and constraints: A possible short-template PCR bias applies equally to patients and controls. In the patient group, naive, central memory and Treg TCRB repertoires seemed more alike than in the healthy donor group. A moderate, significant TCRB CDR3 shortening appeared in type 1 diabetes across four CD4+ subsets.

The gene calls are TRBV5-6 and TRBJ1-3; D perhaps matches TRBD1 (6 bases). The sample taken for sequencing was central memory CD4+ T cells from blood. This receptor was obtained from a man aged 18 to 30 with type 1 diabetes. In nucleotides, the CDR3 is TGTGCCAGCAGCCATGGACAGTCCTTGAGCTCTGGAAACACCATATATTTT. Protein sequence: CASSHGQSLSSGNTIYF.